The entry that follows covers one T cell receptor (beta chain) sequence. Its antigen is not yet known. No quality values exist for individual bases; no much larger clone is one base distant. The data originate from a study of T cell responses to AZD1222 COVID-19 vaccine (dated by TCRdb to about 2021). About the full investigation: AZD1222 recipients given second doses at about 4 weeks or at about 12 weeks were pooled, since spike-specific TCR depth and breadth were not found to differ between the two schedules. Trial participants were enrolled by age into 18-55, 56-69 and 70-plus year subgroups, with approximately 160, 26 and 62 TCR-sequenced participants respectively. A total of approximately 230 trial participants underwent TCR sequencing, of whom approximately 210 received two doses of AZD1222 and roughly 25 received two doses of the MenACWY control vaccine. The research as a whole found: Reportedly, close to half of the unique spike-specific TCRs recognized epitopes lying outside the regions that are mutated in the B.1.351 and B.1.1.7 variants. In the small 56-69-year group, the increase in depth fell short of significance, most likely because of low power. Because no day 14 peak-response samples were available, the repertoires could be characterized only after the peak T cell response. Only five or six AZD1222 recipients were SARS-CoV-2 seropositive at baseline, limiting conclusions about previously exposed vaccinees. Participants were mostly white British, with more females than males. The authors suggested clonal diversity may have been underestimated. CD4 TCRs associated with the vaccine covered the entire spike protein, and the dominant responses were in regions 160-218 and 743-854. After two AZD1222 doses, both the breadth and the depth of spike-specific TCRs were significantly higher than at day 0 and than in MenACWY recipients.

This specimen's time point label, per the study, means: baseline before first vaccination. The vaccinee samples were drawn from two UK trials, COV001 and COV002, one of which was a single-blind randomized controlled phase 2/3 trial testing AZD1222 (ChAdOx1 nCoV-19) in healthy adults. For TCRbeta chain sequencing, PBMC samples from trial participants were taken at day 0 and at day 28 after the second dose. Reading from cysteine to phenylalanine, the CDR3 counts 12 amino acids. Only the CDR3 region is kept as DNA, spanning 36 bases read in frame from base 1. In the germline V gene, CDR1 corresponds to SGDLS and CDR2 to YYNGEE. V is clipped by 7 bases and J by 0 bases, and the sequence between their germline boundaries is 7 bases long. The CDR3 regions of human TCRbeta chains were analyzed by immunosequencing. On the authors' methods: TCRs in the repertoires were compared against a reference library of SARS-CoV-2-specific TCRs that had been generated with the MIRA antigen-specificity platform. Breadth was defined as the fraction of unique TCRs that were SARS-CoV-2-associated, and depth was defined as the fraction of total T cells that were SARS-CoV-2-associated. Using the MIRA data, each spike-specific TCR was assigned both to the spike region to which the TCR was reactive and to a CD4 or CD8 class. Log10-transformed breadth and depth values were compared by one-way ANOVA with Sidak's multiple comparisons tests. Held by TCRdb, this immuneACCESS table contains in-frame sequences only and omits some clones. Under half of the omission traces to an unresolved V gene where checked; the cause of the rest is unknown. V and J calls and clone size are given by that table; D and trimming were obtained from the DNA. Across this sample there are 75,000 to 100,000 clones, with about 90% seen only once. The ten top clones hold almost 8.5% of the sample.

The origin of this receptor is an adult in good health. The V and J segments used are TRBV9 and TRBJ2-5; no D gene is confidently identified. This material consisted of peripheral blood, taken on day 0 of AZD1222 vaccination. The bases are TGTGCCAGCGGTAGGGACCAAGAGACCCAGTACTTC. Its translation reads: CASGRDQETQYF.